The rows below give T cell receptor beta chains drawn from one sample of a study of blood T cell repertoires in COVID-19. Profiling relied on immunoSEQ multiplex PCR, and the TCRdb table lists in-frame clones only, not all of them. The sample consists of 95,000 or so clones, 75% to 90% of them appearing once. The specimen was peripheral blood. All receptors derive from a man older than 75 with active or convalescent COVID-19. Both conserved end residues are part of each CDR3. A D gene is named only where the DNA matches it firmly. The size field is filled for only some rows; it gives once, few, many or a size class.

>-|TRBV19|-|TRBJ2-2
TGTGCCAGTAGCCTCGAGGTCGCGTCCGGGGAGCTGTTTTTT
CASSLEVASGELFF
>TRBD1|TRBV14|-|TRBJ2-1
TGTGCCAGCAGCCCTCCTGCGGGGACAGGGAATTACAATGAGCAGTTCTTC
CASSPPAGTGNYNEQFF
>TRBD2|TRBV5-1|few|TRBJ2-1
TGCGCCAGCAGCTTGGTGGCTAGCGGGAGGGGTAATGAGCAGTTCTTC
CASSLVASGRGNEQFF
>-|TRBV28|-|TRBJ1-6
TGTGCCAGCAGCCATCAGGGTCCGGGCTATAATTCACCCCTCCACTTT
CASSHQGPGYNSPLHF
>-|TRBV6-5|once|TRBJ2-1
TGTGCCAGCAGTTACGAGAATGAGCAGTTCTTC
CASSYENEQFF
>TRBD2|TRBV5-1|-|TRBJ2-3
TGCGCCAGCAGCTTGGCGTCTAGCGGAGATACGCAGTATTTT
CASSLASSGDTQYF
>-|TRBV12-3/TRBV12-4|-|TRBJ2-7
TGTGCCAGCAGTTTAGGGGCCGCCTACGAGCAGTACTTC
CASSLGAAYEQYF
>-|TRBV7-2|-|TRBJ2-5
TGTGCCAGCAGCTTAGCTTGGCAGGCGGAGACCCAGTACTTC
CASSLAWQAETQYF
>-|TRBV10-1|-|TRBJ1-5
TGCGCCAGCAGTGAAAGGGAGGACGGCAGGGAAGTGTCCCGGTCCAATCAGCCCCAGCATTTT
CASSEREDGREVSRSNQPQHF
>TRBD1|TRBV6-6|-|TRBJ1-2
TGTGCCAGCAGAAGCGACAGGGGCCGTGGCTACACCTTC
CASRSDRGRGYTF
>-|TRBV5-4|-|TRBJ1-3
TGTGCCAGCAGCTTGGACAGCGGGACTGGAAACACCATATATTTT
CASSLDSGTGNTIYF
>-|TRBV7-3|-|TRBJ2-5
TGTGCCAGCAGCCAGTCCCCCCAAGAGACCCAGTACTTC
CASSQSPQETQYF
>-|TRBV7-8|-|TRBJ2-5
TGTGCCAGCAGCACCGGTACGGGACAAGAGACCCAGTACTTC
CASSTGTGQETQYF
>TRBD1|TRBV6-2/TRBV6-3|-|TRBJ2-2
TGTGCCAGCAGTTTCCAAGCCGGGACAGCGAACACCGGGGAGCTGTTTTTT
CASSFQAGTANTGELFF
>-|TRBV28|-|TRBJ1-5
TGTGCCAGCAGTGGAGGACAGTTCCATCAGCCCCAGCATTTT
CASSGGQFHQPQHF
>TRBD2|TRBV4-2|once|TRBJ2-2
TGTGCCAGCAGCCAAACACTAGCGCAATCGAACACCGGGGAGCTGTTTTTT
CASSQTLAQSNTGELFF
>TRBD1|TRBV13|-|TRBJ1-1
TGTGCCAGCAGCGGGTACAGGGGGAGAGCTTTCTTT
CASSGYRGRAFF
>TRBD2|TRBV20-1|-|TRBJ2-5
TGCAGTGCTAGTTACTCGGCTAGCGGGATGGAGACCCAGTACTTC
CSASYSASGMETQYF
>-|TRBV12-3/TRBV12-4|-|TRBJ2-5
TGTGCCAACCCGACAGTCCAAGAGACCCAGTACTTC
CANPTVQETQYF
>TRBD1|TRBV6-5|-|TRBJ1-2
TGTGCCAGCATTCGAACCGGGACAGTCAACTATGGCTACACCTTC
CASIRTGTVNYGYTF
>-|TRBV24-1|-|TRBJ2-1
TGTGCCACCAGTGATTTCCAGGGTTACAATGAGCAGTTCTTC
CATSDFQGYNEQFF
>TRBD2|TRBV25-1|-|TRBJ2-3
TGTGCCAGCAGGGCTAGCGGGAGAACTACAGATACGCAGTATTTT
CASRASGRTTDTQYF
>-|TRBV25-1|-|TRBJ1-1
TGTGCCAGCAGTGATCCTCGTAACGGGAACACTGAAGCTTTCTTT
CASSDPRNGNTEAFF
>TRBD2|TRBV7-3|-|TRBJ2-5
TGTGCCAGCAGCTCCCTAGCGGGAGGGGTAGAGACCCAGTACTTC
CASSSLAGGVETQYF
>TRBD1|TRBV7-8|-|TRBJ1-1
TGTGCCAGCAGCCCCCGACAGGGGGCGTCGACCACTGAAGCTTTCTTT
CASSPRQGASTTEAFF
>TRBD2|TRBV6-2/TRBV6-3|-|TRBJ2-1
TGTGCCAGCAGTTACCGGACTAGCGGGAGAGGTGAGCAGTTCTTC
CASSYRTSGRGEQFF
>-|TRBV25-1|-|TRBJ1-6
TGTGCCAGCAGTGCCCTTGACGGGTGGAATTCACCCCTCCACTTT
CASSALDGWNSPLHF
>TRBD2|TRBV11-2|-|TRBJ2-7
TGTGCCAGCAGCTTATTAACTAGCGACTACGAGCAGTACTTC
CASSLLTSDYEQYF
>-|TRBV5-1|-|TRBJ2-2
TGCGCCAGCAGCGTAGAGGGACATAACACCGGGGAGCTGTTTTTT
CASSVEGHNTGELFF
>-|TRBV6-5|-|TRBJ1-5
TGTGCCAGCAGTCGGTCTCCGGGACACCAGCCCCAGCATTTT
CASSRSPGHQPQHF
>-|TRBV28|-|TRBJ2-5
TGTGCCAGCAGGGGGTCGGACTCCGGGGAGACCCAGTACTTC
CASRGSDSGETQYF
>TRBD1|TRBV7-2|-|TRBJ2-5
TGTGCCAGCACCCCCCGGGACAGGTACTTTGAGACCCAGTACTTC
CASTPRDRYFETQYF
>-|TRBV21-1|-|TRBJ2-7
TGTGCCAGCAGCAATGAAAGTCGAGATTCCTACGAGCAGTACTTC
CASSNESRDSYEQYF
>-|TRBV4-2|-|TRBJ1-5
TGTGCCAGCAGCCAACCCGGACAGACGTATCAGCCCCAGCATTTT
CASSQPGQTYQPQHF
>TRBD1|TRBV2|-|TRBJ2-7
TGTGCCAGCAGTTTCGGACAGGGGAGCTCCTACGAGCAGTACTTC
CASSFGQGSSYEQYF
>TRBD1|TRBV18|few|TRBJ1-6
TGTGCCAGCTCACCCCAAAACCGGGACAGCTCGGGAAATTCACCCCTCCACTTT
CASSPQNRDSSGNSPLHF
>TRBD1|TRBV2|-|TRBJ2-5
TGTGCCAGCGGAGGACAGGGCGGGGAGACCCAGTACTTC
CASGGQGGETQYF
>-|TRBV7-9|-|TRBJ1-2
TGTGCCAGCAGCTTAGTTGTCGGTTACAACTATGGCTACACCTTC
CASSLVVGYNYGYTF
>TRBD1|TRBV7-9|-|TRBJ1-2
TGTGCCAGCAGCAGCTCCTGGGACAGGGGCGGATATGGCTACACCTTC
CASSSSWDRGGYGYTF
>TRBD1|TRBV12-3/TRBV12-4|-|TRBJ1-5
TGTGCCAGCAGGACAGGGGGAGGTCAGCCCCAGCATTTT
CASRTGGGQPQHF
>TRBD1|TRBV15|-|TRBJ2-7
TGTGCCACCAGCAGAGAGGGACAGGGAACCCTCTACGAGCAGTACTTC
CATSREGQGTLYEQYF
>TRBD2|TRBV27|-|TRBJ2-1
TGTGCCAGCAGTTTATGGTTAGCGGGGGGTAGCAATGAGCAGTTCTTC
CASSLWLAGGSNEQFF
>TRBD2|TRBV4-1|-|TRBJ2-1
TGCGCCAGCAGCCAGGGCATCAAGCGGGACTCCTACAATGAGCAGTTCTTC
CASSQGIKRDSYNEQFF
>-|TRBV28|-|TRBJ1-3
TGTGCCAGCAGACACCAGGCTTCCAGAAACACCATATATTTT
CASRHQASRNTIYF
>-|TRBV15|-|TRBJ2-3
TGTGCCACCAGCAGGGAGGGGAATACGCAGTATTTT
CATSREGNTQYF
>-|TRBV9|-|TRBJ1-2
TGTGCCAGCAGCGTAGATTCCTATAACTATGGCTACACCTTC
CASSVDSYNYGYTF
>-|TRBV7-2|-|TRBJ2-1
TGTGCCAGCAGCCCTGCAGGGAATCCCCCCTACAATGAGCAGTTCTTC
CASSPAGNPPYNEQFF
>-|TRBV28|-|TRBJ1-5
TGTGCCAGCAGCAGGATGGGAGGGGACGGGCCCCAGCATTTT
CASSRMGGDGPQHF
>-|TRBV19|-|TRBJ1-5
TGTGCCAGTTGTTCTGATCGACAGAGCAATCAGCCCCAGCATTTT
CASCSDRQSNQPQHF
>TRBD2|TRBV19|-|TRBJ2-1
TGTGCCAGTAGTGCGGCAACGACTAGCGACAATGAGCAGTTCTTC
CASSAATTSDNEQFF